The 14 T cell receptor beta chains listed next were all sequenced from one sample in a study of cytomegalovirus exposure and HLA in healthy donors. PCR employed 60 Vbeta and 13 Jbeta primers. This table comes from immunoSEQ multiplex PCR, and its TCRdb copy is limited to in-frame clones, with some not included. The sample includes roughly 120,000 clones, 75% to 85% of them seen just once. The sequenced sample consisted of PBMCs. These receptors were obtained from a man aged 25-40 years in good health and CMV-seropositive.

DNA of the CDR3: TGTGCCAGCAGTTCCGGTCCCTACGAGCAGTACTTC. It translates to CASSSGPYEQYF. This rearrangement joins TRBV28 to TRBJ2-7; D remains unclear. The CDR3 runs 12 residues. The V gene's germline CDR1 is MDHEN and CDR2 SYDVKM. Deletions cut 4 bases from V and 2 bases from J, with 6 bases between.

This chain links TRBV7-2 with TRBJ2-7; 11 bases match TRBD2. V lost 5 bases and J lost 4; bases outside the gene matches: 13. Germline V gene data show CDR1 as SGHTA and CDR2 as FQGNSA. This CDR3 is 17 amino acids long. The CDR3 spells CASSPRNLAGGPYEQYF. The CDR3, as DNA: TGTGCCAGCAGCCCCCGAAATTTAGCGGGGGGGCCTTACGAGCAGTACTTC.

V gene TRBV27 combines with J gene TRBJ2-5; 8 bases are shared with TRBD2. TRBJ2-7 matches the DNA end more closely, so the J call is doubtful. The V gene's germline CDR1 is MNHEY and CDR2 SMNVEV (reference sequence). This CDR3 contains 17 residues. In DNA, the CDR3 is TGTGCCAGCAGTTTGTCCCCCCCCGAGCGGGGGTCCTACGAGCAGTACTTC. As protein: CASSLSPPERGSYEQYF.

In nucleotides, the CDR3 is TGTGCCAGCAGCCCTGGCGGGACGTGGGGCGAGCAGTTCTTC. It encodes CASSPGGTWGEQFF. J is TRBJ2-1 and V is TRBV7-6, with a possible D match to TRBD2 (6 bases). CDR1 and CDR2 (germline): SGHVS, FNYEAQ. The CDR3 is 14 residues long. Trimming shortened V by 5 bases and J by 10 bases, and 18 bases separated the two germline ends.

The rearrangement uses TRBV18 and TRBJ2-7; D possibly corresponds to TRBD2 (6 bases). Trimming shortened V by 0 bases and J by 0 bases, and 12 bases separated the two germline ends. This CDR3 has 16 residues. Germline CDR1 reads KGHSH; CDR2 reads LQKENI. This CDR3 reads CASSPPAGRSSYEQYF. CDR3 nucleotides: TGTGCCAGCTCACCACCCGCGGGACGCAGCTCCTACGAGCAGTACTTC.

In regard to this clone: Its ends do not fully match the called genes, so a read error is possible. The chain links TRBV9 to TRBJ2-6, with D perhaps TRBD1 (5 bases). Germline V gene lookup returns CDR1 SGDLS and CDR2 YYNGEE. CDR3 length: 16 residues. CDR3 in amino acids: CASSAGLFSGANGLTF. The CDR3 DNA reads as TGTGCCAGCAGCGCCGGGCTGTTTTCTGGGGCCAACGGCCTGACTTTC.

Note on this clone: At one of its ends the junction is not consistent with the germline gene, which may arise from a read error. The chain has TRBV19 and TRBJ2-2, with D perhaps TRBD2 (5 bases). The CDR3 runs 16 residues. The germline gives CDR1 LNHDA, CDR2 SQIVND (reference sequence). As DNA, the CDR3 is TGTGCCAGTAGTAAGAGACTAAGTTCGAACACCGGGGAGCTGCTTTTT. Protein sequence: CASSKRLSSNTGELLF.

CDR3 region: CASSQTHGLAGDNEQYF. CDR3 coding DNA: TGTGCCAGTAGTCAAACCCACGGACTAGCGGGAGATAATGAGCAGTACTTC. This sequence joins TRBV19 and TRBJ2-7, with TRBD2 matching over 13 bases. The CDR3 covers 17 residues. Germline CDR1 is LNHDA and CDR2 is SQIVND (reference sequence). With 5 bases clipped from V and 7 bases from J, the junction kept 14 bases outside the gene matches.

J is TRBJ2-7 and V is TRBV11-3, with a tentative D call TRBD1 (5 bases). The CDR3 loop spans 13 amino acids. Trimming shortened V by 5 bases and J by 1 base, and 9 bases separated the two germline ends. Germline V gene data show CDR1 as SGHNT and CDR2 as YENEEA. The CDR3 spells CASSPSGSYEQYF. The CDR3 coding sequence is TGTGCCAGCAGCCCCTCAGGGTCCTACGAGCAGTACTTC.

V gene TRBV2 combines with J gene TRBJ2-2; D perhaps matches TRBD2 (6 bases). Germline loops: CDR1 SNHLY, CDR2 FYNNEI. Trimming removed 7 bases at V and 6 bases at J, with 12 bases between. This CDR3 comprises 13 residues. As DNA, the CDR3 is TGTGCCAGCACCCAGACTAGAGCCGGGGAGCTGTTTTTT. Translation: CASTQTRAGELFF.

In nucleotides, the CDR3 is TGTGCCAGCAGTTTAAATGGCGGGGTTCACCACTATGGCTACACCTTC. Protein sequence: CASSLNGGVHHYGYTF. The chain is built from TRBV27 and TRBJ1-2; D ambiguous. Trimming shortened V by 2 bases and J by 3 bases, and 16 bases separated the two germline ends. This CDR3 spans 16 amino acids. Germline V gives CDR1 MNHEY, CDR2 SMNVEV (reference sequence).

The genes are TRBV6-1 and TRBJ1-2; D possibly corresponds to TRBD1 (5 bases). Germline V gene lookup returns CDR1 MNHNS and CDR2 SASEGT. Deletions cut 4 bases from V and 3 bases from J, with 15 bases between. The CDR3 spans 15 residues. This CDR3 is CASSVQGWGDYGYTF. CDR3 DNA: TGTGCCAGCAGTGTCCAGGGATGGGGCGACTATGGCTACACCTTC.

This clone has more than one count but fewer than ten. This chain uses TRBV11-3 with TRBJ2-5; perhaps TRBD1 as D (6 bases). Gene TRBJ2-7 matches the end of the DNA better, so the J call may be wrong. CDR3 size: 15 residues. The V gene's germline CDR1 is SGHNT and CDR2 YENEEA. CDR3 in amino acids: CASSLAPGHLYEQYF. The CDR3 DNA sequence: TGTGCCAGCAGCTTAGCGCCGGGACACCTCTACGAGCAGTACTTC.

The J gene is TRBJ1-2, the V gene TRBV2; TRBD1 matches 10 bases. The germline gives CDR1 SNHLY, CDR2 FYNNEI. The CDR3 consists of 15 residues. After removal of 4 bases from V and 7 bases from J, the junction contained 9 bases not matched to a gene. The CDR3 nucleotides read TGTGCCAGCAGTGTCCGGGACAGGGGATTTGGTGGCTACACCTTC. This sequence encodes CASSVRDRGFGGYTF.